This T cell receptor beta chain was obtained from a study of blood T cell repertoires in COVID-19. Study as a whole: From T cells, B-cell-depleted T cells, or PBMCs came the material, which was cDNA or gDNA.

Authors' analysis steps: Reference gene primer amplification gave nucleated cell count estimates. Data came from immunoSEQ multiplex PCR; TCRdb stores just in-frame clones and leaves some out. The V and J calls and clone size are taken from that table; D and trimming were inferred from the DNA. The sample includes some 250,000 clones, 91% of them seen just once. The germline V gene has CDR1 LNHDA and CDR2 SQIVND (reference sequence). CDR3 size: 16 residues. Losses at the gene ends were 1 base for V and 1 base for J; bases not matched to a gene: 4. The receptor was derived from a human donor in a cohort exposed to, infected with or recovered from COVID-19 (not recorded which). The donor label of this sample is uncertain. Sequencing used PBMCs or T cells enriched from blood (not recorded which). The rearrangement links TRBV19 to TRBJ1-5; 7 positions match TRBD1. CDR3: CASSIVGDSSNQPQHF. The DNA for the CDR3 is TGTGCCAGTAGTATAGTTGGGGACAGCAGCAATCAGCCCCAGCATTTT. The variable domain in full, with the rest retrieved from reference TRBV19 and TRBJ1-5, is DGGITQSPKYLFRKEGQNVTLSCEQNLNHDAMYWYRQDPGQGLRLIYYSQIVNDFQKGDIAEGYSVSREKKESFPLTVTSAQKNPTAFYLCASSIVGDSSNQPQHFGDGTRLSIL.